The present T cell receptor (beta chain) was sequenced within a study of monozygotic twins with cystic fibrosis. Study background: With roughly 16 PCR cycles, barcoded libraries came from around 2.9 micrograms of fragmented DNA. Study-level points and caveats: Clonality was generally low (median approximately 0.0088), higher in the most severe patients. In this small cohort, shared CDR3 numbers showed no association with age, concordance or disease severity.

The protocol was immunoSEQ multiplex PCR, while the TCRdb copy is restricted to in-frame clones and leaves out a portion. The sample consists of about 36,000 clones, about 80% of them appearing once. V lost 0 bases, J lost 4 bases, and 9 bases lay in between. CDR1 is SGHAT, CDR2 FQNNGV, per germline. The CDR3 totals 14 residues. This clone was seen a single time. Its antigen is not known. The gene calls are TRBV11-2 and TRBJ1-2; weak D call: TRBD1 (6 bases). Source material: blood. This sequence was found in a girl aged 2-10 years with cystic fibrosis. CDR3 sequence: CASSLEGALYGYTF. The CDR3 coding sequence is TGTGCCAGCAGCTTAGAGGGGGCTCTCTATGGCTACACCTTC.